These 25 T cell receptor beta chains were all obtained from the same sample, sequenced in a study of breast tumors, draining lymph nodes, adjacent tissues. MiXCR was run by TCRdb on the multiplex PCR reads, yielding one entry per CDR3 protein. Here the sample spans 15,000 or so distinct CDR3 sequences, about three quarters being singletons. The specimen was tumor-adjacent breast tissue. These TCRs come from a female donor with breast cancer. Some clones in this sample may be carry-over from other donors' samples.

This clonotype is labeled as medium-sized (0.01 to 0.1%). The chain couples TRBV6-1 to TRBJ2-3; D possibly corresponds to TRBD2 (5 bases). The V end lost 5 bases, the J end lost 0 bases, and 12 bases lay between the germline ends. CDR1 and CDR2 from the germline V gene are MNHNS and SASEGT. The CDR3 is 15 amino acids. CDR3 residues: CASSPSPSSTDTQYF. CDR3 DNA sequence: TGTGCCAGCAGTCCGTCGCCTAGCAGCACAGATACGCAGTATTTT.

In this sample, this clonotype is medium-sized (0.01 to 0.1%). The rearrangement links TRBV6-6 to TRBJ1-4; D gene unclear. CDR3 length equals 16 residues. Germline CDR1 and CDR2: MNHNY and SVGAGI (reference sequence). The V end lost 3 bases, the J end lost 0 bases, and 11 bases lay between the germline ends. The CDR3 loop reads CASSYAQAATNEKLFF. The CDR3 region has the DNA TGTGCCAGCAGTTATGCTCAAGCCGCAACTAATGAAAAACTGTTTTTT.

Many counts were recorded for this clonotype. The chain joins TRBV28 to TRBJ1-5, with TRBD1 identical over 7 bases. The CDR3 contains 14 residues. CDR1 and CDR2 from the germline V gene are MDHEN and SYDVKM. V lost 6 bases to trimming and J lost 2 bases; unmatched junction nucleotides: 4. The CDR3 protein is CASSRGGGNQPQHF. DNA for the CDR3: TGTGCCAGCAGCAGAGGGGGCGGCAATCAGCCCCAGCATTTT.

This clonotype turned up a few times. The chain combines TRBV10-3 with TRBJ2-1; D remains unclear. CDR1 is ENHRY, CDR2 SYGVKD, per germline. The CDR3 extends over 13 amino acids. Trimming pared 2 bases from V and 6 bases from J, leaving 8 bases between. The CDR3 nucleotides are TGTGCCATCAGTGAGGATACTGGCAATGAGCAGTTCTTC. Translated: CAISEDTGNEQFF.

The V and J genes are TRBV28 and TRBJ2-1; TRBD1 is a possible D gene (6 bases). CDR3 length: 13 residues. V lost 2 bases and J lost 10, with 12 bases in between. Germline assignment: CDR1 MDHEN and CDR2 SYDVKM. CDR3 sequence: CASSLNRVREQFF. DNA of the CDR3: TGTGCCAGCAGTTTAAACAGGGTAAGGGAGCAGTTCTTC. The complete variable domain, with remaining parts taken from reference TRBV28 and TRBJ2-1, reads DVKVTQSSRYLVKRTGEKVFLECVQDMDHENMFWYRQDPGLGLRLIYFSYDVKMKEKGDIPEGYSVSREKKERFSLILESASTNQTSMYLCASSLNRVREQFFGPGTRLTVL.

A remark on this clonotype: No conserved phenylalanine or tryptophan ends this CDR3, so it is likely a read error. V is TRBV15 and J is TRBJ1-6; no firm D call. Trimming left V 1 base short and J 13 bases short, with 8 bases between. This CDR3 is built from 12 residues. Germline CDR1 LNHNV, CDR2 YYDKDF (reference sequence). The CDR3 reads CATSRVSGPLHS. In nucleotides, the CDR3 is TGTGCCACCAGCAGAGTGAGTGGGCCCCTCCACTCT.

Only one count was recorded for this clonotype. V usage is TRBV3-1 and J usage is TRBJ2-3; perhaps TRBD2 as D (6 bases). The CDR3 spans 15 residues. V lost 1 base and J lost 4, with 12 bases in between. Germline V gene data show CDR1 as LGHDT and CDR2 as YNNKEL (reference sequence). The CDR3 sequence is CASSQGVGSSDTQYF. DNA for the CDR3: TGTGCCAGCAGCCAAGGTGTCGGGAGTTCAGATACGCAGTATTTT.

The CDR3 DNA is TGTGCCAGCAGCTTTTCAGCACAGGGAGACGGGAGACCCCTCCACTTT. This gives the protein CASSFSAQGDGRPLHF. The rearrangement links TRBV5-5 to TRBJ1-6; tentatively, D is TRBD1 (6 bases). Trimming pared 2 bases from V and 12 bases from J, leaving 21 bases between. CDR3 length: 16 amino acids. CDR1 and CDR2 from the germline V gene are SGHKS and YYEKEE (reference sequence). Full variable domain (rest looked up from reference TRBV5-5 and TRBJ1-6): DAGVTQSPTHLIKTRGQQVTLRCSPISGHKSVSWYQQVLGQGPQFIFQYYEKEERGRGNFPDRFSARQFPNYSSELNVNALLLGDSALYLCASSFSAQGDGRPLHFGNGTRLTVT.

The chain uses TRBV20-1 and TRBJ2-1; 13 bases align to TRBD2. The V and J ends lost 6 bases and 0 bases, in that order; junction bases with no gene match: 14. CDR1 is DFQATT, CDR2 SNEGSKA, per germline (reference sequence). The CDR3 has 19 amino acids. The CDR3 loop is CSAPSRLAGGPSSYNEQFF. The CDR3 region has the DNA TGCAGTGCGCCCTCACGACTAGCGGGAGGACCCTCCTCCTACAATGAGCAGTTCTTC.

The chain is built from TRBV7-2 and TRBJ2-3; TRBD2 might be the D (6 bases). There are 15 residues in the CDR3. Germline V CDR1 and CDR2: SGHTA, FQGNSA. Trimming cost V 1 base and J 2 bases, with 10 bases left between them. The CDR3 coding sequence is TGTGCCAGCAGCTTAGGGGCGGGGAACACAGATACGCAGTATTTT. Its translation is CASSLGAGNTDTQYF.

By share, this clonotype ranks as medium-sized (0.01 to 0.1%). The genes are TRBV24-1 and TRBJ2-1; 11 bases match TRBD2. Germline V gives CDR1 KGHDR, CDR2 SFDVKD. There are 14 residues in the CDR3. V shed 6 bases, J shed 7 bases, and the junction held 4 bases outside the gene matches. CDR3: CATSLAGGSNEQFF. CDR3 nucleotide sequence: TGTGCCACCAGTCTAGCGGGAGGATCGAATGAGCAGTTCTTC.

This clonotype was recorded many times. The CDR3 coding sequence is TGTGCCAGCAGTGGGGGCTTCCGGGACAGTAACTATGGCTACACCTTC. Amino acid sequence: CASSGGFRDSNYGYTF. V and J are TRBV12-3 or TRBV12-4 and TRBJ1-2; 7 bases align to TRBD1. This CDR3 is 16 amino acids long. V shed 5 bases and J 1 base; nucleotides not matched to a gene: 10.

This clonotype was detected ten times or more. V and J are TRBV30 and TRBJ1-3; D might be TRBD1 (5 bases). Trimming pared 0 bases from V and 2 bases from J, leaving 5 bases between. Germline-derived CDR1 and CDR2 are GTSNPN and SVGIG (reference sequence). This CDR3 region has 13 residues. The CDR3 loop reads CAWSVQAGNTIYF. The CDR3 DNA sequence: TGTGCCTGGAGTGTACAGGCTGGAAACACCATATATTTT.

CDR3 in amino acids: CASSVGNTEQFF. In DNA, the CDR3 is TGTGCCAGCAGCGTAGGTAATACTGAGCAGTTCTTC. The V gene is TRBV9, the J gene TRBJ2-1; D uncertain. Between the trimmed V and J ends, which lost 0 bases and 9 bases, there was a span of 7 bases. The CDR3 runs 12 residues. The germline CDR1 and CDR2 sequences are SGDLS and YYNGEE.

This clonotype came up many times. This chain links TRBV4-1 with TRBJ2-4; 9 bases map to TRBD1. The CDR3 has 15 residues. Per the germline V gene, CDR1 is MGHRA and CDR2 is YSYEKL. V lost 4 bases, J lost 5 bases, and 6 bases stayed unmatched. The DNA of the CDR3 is TGCGCCAGCAGCCGTGGAACAGGGGGCGAAAACATTCAGTACTTC. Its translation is CASSRGTGGENIQYF.

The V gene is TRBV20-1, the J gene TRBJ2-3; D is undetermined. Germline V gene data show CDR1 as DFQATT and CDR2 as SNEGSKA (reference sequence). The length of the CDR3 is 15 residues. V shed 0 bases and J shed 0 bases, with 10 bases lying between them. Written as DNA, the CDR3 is TGCAGTGCTAGAGATACGGCCTCCAGCACAGATACGCAGTATTTT. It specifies CSARDTASSTDTQYF.

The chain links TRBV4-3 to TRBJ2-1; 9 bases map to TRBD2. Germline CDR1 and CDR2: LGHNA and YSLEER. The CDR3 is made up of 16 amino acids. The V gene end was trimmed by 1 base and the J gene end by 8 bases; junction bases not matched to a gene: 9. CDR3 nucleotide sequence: TGCGCCAGCAGCCAAGGGGGACTAGCATCCTATGATGAGCAGTTCTTC. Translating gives CASSQGGLASYDEQFF.

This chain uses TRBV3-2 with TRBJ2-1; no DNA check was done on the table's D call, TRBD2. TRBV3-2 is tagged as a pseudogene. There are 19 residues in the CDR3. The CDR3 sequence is CASSQPPRLAGGPSNEQFF. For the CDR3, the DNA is TGTGCCAGCAGCCAACCCCCAAGACTAGCGGGAGGGCCGTCCAATGAGCAGTTCTTC.

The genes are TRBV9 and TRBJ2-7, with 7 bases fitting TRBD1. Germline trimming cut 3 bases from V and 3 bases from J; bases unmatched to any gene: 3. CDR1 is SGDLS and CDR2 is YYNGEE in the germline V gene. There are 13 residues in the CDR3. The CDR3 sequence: CASSGDRDYEQYF. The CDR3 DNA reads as TGTGCCAGCAGCGGCGACAGGGACTACGAGCAGTACTTC.

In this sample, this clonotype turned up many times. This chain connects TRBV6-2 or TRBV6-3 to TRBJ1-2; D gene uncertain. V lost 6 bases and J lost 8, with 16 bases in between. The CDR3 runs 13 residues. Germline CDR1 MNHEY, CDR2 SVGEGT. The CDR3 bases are TGTGCCAGCAGCCCCTATGGCAGTACCGGCTACACCTTC. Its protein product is CASSPYGSTGYTF.

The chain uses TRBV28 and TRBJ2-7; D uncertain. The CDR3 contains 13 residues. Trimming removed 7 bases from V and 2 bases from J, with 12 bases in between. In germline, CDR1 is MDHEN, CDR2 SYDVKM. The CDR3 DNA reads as TGTGCCAGCACCCCCGGTGGAACCTACGAGCAGTACTTC. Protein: CASTPGGTYEQYF.

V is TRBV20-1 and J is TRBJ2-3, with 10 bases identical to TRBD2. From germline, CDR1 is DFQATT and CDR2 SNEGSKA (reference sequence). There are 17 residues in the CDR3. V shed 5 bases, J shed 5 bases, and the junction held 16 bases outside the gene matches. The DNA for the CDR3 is TGCAGTGCTCCCGGGGAAGGGCTAGCGGGAGCAAGAGATACGCAGTATTTT. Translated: CSAPGEGLAGARDTQYF.

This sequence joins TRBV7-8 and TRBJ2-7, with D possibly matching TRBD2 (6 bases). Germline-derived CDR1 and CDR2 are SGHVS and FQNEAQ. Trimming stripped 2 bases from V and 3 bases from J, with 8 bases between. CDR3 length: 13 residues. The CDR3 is CASSLPSVYEQYF. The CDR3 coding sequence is TGTGCCAGCAGCTTACCTAGCGTCTACGAGCAGTACTTC.

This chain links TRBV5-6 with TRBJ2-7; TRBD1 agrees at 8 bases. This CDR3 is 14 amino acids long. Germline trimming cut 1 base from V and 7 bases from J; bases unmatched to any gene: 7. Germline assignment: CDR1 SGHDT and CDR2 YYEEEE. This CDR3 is CASSLTGGLWEQYF. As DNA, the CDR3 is TGTGCCAGCAGCTTGACAGGGGGTCTATGGGAGCAGTACTTC.

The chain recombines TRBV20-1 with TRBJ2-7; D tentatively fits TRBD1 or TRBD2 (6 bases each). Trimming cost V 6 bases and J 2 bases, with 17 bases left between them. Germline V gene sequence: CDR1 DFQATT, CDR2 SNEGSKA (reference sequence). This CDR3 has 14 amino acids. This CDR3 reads CSAPNEGGPYEQYF. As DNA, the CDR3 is TGCAGTGCCCCGAACGAGGGGGGCCCCTACGAGCAGTACTTC.